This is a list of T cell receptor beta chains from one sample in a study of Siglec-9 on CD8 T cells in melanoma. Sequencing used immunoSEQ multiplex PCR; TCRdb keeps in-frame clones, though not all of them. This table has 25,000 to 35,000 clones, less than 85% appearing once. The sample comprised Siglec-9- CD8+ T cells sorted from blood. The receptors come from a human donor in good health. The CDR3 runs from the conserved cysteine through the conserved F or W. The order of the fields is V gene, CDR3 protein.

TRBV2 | CASRTPGLTYEQYF
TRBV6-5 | CASSYSSGRNTEAFF
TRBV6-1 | CASSGRKEAFF
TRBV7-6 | CASSFSGSEELFF
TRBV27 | CASSGAKNIQYF
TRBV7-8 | CASSLVAGEETQYF
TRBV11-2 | CASSLGRLAGANNEQFF
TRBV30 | CAWDMGGELFF
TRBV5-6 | CASSGGRELMNTEAFF
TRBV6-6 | CASSYSMYEQFF
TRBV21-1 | CASSKAGDRGLQYF
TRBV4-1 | CASSPRRGYEQYF
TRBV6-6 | CASSLTQFSNQPQHF
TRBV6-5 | CASSYSRDSPLHF
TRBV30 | CAWRGTGSSYNEQFF
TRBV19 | CASSPTGSPNTEAFF
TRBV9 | CASSSGTYQDTQYF
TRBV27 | CASSHSGYLRDTQYF
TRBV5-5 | CASSLPSGVGEQYF
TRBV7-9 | CASSKQGEQETQYF